This T cell receptor (beta chain) was observed in a study of beta chain features in type 1 diabetes (dated by TCRdb to the late 2010s). Broadly, across the study: Patients and healthy donors did not differ in mean age, gender distribution, total cell number or subset yield. A total of 107,917,701 sorted cells were examined across all samples, and RNA yield correlated strongly with the number of cells per subset. In the study, TCRB repertoires of sorted circulating CD4+ T cell subsets from recently diagnosed type 1 diabetes patients were compared with those of matched healthy donors. Whereas all 30 or so donors provided naive and central memory subsets, regulatory and stem cell-like memory subsets were isolated from just 8 patients and roughly eight healthy donors.

A single peripheral blood draw of about 116 mL on average was collected from each donor into heparinised tubes. Using a panel that included CD45RO, CCR7, CD25, CD127, CD95 and CD27, naive, central memory, regulatory and stem cell-like memory CD4+ T cells were sorted on a BD FACSAria II. Purity was above 95% for every sorted population. PBMCs were isolated right away by Lymphoprep density gradient centrifugation and were stained directly, without culture. To minimize batch effects, samples were stained and sorted in pairs, one healthy donor with one patient per experiment. Inclusive of the bounding cysteine and phenylalanine, the CDR3 is 16 residues long. The CDR3 DNA has 48 bases and is translated from base 1. V is shortened by 0 bases, J by 0 bases, and the region joining them spans 13 bases. As encoded in the germline V gene, CDR1 is SGDLS while CDR2 is YYNGEE. The entire amount of isolated RNA was reverse transcribed using the High Capacity cDNA Reverse Transcription Kit, so the sequenced TCRB transcripts were expressed ones. Naive, central memory and regulatory T cell samples underwent deep immunoSEQ sequencing, averaging about 3.3 million total reads per sample. Sorted cells were lysed in RLT buffer and RNA was extracted with DNase-treated RNeasy Micro or Mini kits, depending on cell number. To prevent cross-contamination, each cell subset was processed individually, whereas patient and healthy donor samples were processed jointly. The immunoSEQ multiplex PCR was used to amplify TCRB sequences from cDNA, yielding 87-bp fragments that span the CDR3 region. The amplicons were sequenced using the Illumina HiSeq platform. In the paper's pipeline: Synthetic template baselines were used to correct PCR bias computationally, reads within Hamming distance 2 were collapsed, and singletons that could not be merged were discarded. Reads were aligned against IMGT so that V, D and J genes, CDR3 length and insertions or deletions at six rearrangement sites could be assigned. Clonotype counts were normalized to sorted cell number within each subset before computing true diversity and Gini coefficients with the tcR R package. The overlap coefficient, calculated on TCRB nucleotide sequences, was used to measure repertoire sharing. As a proxy for the pre-selection repertoire, out-of-frame TCRB sequences from naive cells were analyzed. Sourced from immuneACCESS, this table was stored by TCRdb with only in-frame sequences that have V and J called. A share of the clones is absent; for the studies checked, an unresolved V gene accounts for under half, and the remainder has no known explanation. The V and J calls and clone size come from that table; D and trimming were worked out from the DNA. The sample yields some 660,000 clones; about 14% were counted once. The ten largest clonotypes hold approximately 0.042% of the sample.

Results the study describes overall, beyond this receptor: Because the HLA sub-analyses included only small numbers of individuals, any influence of HLA type on TCRB rearrangement was left unresolved. Because cDNA was sequenced instead of genomic DNA, highly expressing activated cells could be over-represented, though the groups showed no difference in activation or CD3 levels. Naive, central memory and regulatory TCRB repertoires appeared more similar among patients than among healthy donors. At VDJ recombination sites, type 1 diabetes patients had fewer insertions and more deleted nucleotides, which implies abnormalities in thymic rearrangement. PCR may preferentially amplify shorter templates, but because patient and control samples were amplified and corrected together, any resulting skew would affect both groups equally. A moderate but significant shortening of TCRB CDR3 length was observed in type 1 diabetes patients in all four CD4+ subsets.

This clone was seen more than once but under ten times. The antigen it binds to is not known. No base-level quality is on record; no much larger clone is a single base apart. The V and J segments used are TRBV9 and TRBJ2-7; the D segment might be TRBD1 or TRBD2, since each matches 5 bases. This TCR derives from a man in his late teens or twenties with type 1 diabetes. The specimen sequenced was naive CD4+ T cells from blood. What this sample's cell subset or site label stands for: true naive CD4+ T cells. DNA sequence: TGTGCCAGCAGCGTAGATCAAGGGGAGTTCTCCTACGAGCAGTACTTC. The encoded protein is CASSVDQGEFSYEQYF.